What follows are 27 T cell receptor beta chains derived from one specimen sequenced in a study of spatial heterogeneity in lung cancer. MiXCR was run by TCRdb on the 5' RACE reads, yielding one entry per CDR3 protein. Of 85,000 to 100,000 distinct CDR3 sequences in the sample, roughly 21% were seen once. Time point given: blood at routine non-recurrence follow-up after resection. Here the sequenced sample was PBMCs, taken at follow-up. The receptors come from a male donor with early-stage non-small cell lung cancer.

CDR3 in amino acids: CASLQGAEQFF. The CDR3 coding sequence is TGTGCCAGCTTACAGGGGGCTGAGCAGTTCTTC. The chain combines TRBV2 with TRBJ2-1, with 9 bases matching TRBD1. V lost 8 bases and J lost 9; bases outside the gene matches: 2. Germline loops: CDR1 SNHLY, CDR2 FYNNEI. CDR3 size: 11 residues.

The chain recombines TRBV7-2 with TRBJ2-6; tentatively, D is TRBD1 (6 bases). CDR1 SGHTA and CDR2 FQGNSA come from the germline V gene. The CDR3 sequence is 19 residues long. V was clipped by 4 bases and J by 0 bases, with 19 bases between them. This CDR3 is CASSSHPTGLSSGANVLTF. CDR3 nucleotides: TGTGCCAGCAGCTCCCACCCCACAGGGCTTTCCTCTGGGGCCAACGTCCTGACTTTC.

This clonotype was counted only a few times. The rearrangement links TRBV7-2 to TRBJ2-1; D unclear. V gave up 1 base and J gave up 8 bases, with 15 bases separating them. The CDR3 extends over 15 amino acids. The germline V gene encodes CDR1 SGHTA and CDR2 FQGNSA. The CDR3 DNA sequence: TGTGCCAGCAGCTTAGAGTCCGGAAAGAGCTATGAGCAGTTCTTC. It codes for CASSLESGKSYEQFF.

The J gene is TRBJ1-1, the V gene TRBV20-1; D is ambiguous. The germline CDR1 and CDR2 sequences are DFQATT and SNEGSKA (reference sequence). The CDR3 extends over 13 amino acids. Trimming took 1 base from V and 1 from J, leaving 7 bases between them. The CDR3 coding sequence is TGCAGTGCTAGAGGACGGAGGAACACTGAAGCTTTCTTT. It translates to CSARGRRNTEAFF.

This chain joins TRBV4-1 and TRBJ1-1; no clear D. The V end lost 3 bases, the J end lost 4 bases, and 18 bases lay between the germline ends. The germline V gene has CDR1 MGHRA and CDR2 YSYEKL. This CDR3 comprises 16 residues. The CDR3 loop is CASSQVPASIATEAFF. The CDR3 nucleotides read TGCGCCAGCAGCCAGGTTCCCGCCTCGATCGCCACTGAAGCTTTCTTT.

The CDR3 reads CASLLRRGETQYF. The CDR3 coding sequence is TGTGCCAGCTTACTTCGCAGGGGAGAGACCCAGTACTTC. This sequence joins TRBV6-5 and TRBJ2-5; the D gene is possibly TRBD1 (6 bases). The CDR3 extends over 13 amino acids. Trimming stripped 8 bases from V and 4 bases from J, with 14 bases between. Germline V gene sequence: CDR1 MNHEY, CDR2 SVGAGI.

This rearrangement joins TRBV4-3 to TRBJ2-2; D is perhaps TRBD2 (6 bases). Germline CDR1 is LGHNA and CDR2 is YSLEER. There are 15 residues in the CDR3. The V end lost 0 bases, the J end lost 6 bases, and 11 bases lay between the germline ends. CDR3: CASSQEGVAAGELFF. The CDR3 nucleotides are TGCGCCAGCAGCCAAGAGGGGGTAGCGGCCGGGGAGCTGTTTTTT.

The chain links TRBV20-1 to TRBJ1-2; D unclear. Trimming left V 6 bases short and J 8 bases short, with 10 bases between. Per the germline V gene, CDR1 is DFQATT and CDR2 is SNEGSKA (reference sequence). The CDR3 totals 10 residues. CDR3 sequence reads: CSAPYGGYTF. In DNA, the CDR3 is TGCAGTGCCCCGTACGGGGGCTACACCTTC.

The gene calls are TRBV6-2 or TRBV6-3 and TRBJ2-1; TRBD1 matches 8 bases. CDR1 and CDR2 (germline): MNHEY, SVGEGT. V shed 6 bases and J 8 bases; nucleotides not matched to a gene: 6. The CDR3 covers 13 residues. CDR3 DNA sequence: TGTGCCAGCAGACGGACAGGGAACGATGAGCAGTTCTTC. Amino acid sequence: CASRRTGNDEQFF.

This clonotype was counted between two and nine times. The chain combines TRBV29-1 with TRBJ1-1; the D is unclear. The CDR3 is made up of 13 amino acids. The V end lost 6 bases, the J end lost 0 bases, and 11 bases lay between the germline ends. Germline CDR1 reads SQVTM; CDR2 reads ANQGSEA. The CDR3 DNA reads as TGCAGCGTGGACGCCAGGATGAACACTGAAGCTTTCTTT. Amino acid sequence: CSVDARMNTEAFF.

This clonotype was seen more than once but under ten times. V usage is TRBV20-1 and J usage is TRBJ2-3; no definite D call. Germline CDR1 is DFQATT and CDR2 is SNEGSKA (reference sequence). The V end lost 5 bases, the J end lost 0 bases, and 6 bases lay between the germline ends. This CDR3 has 12 residues. The CDR3 sequence: CSAPASTDTQYF. For the CDR3, the DNA is TGCAGTGCTCCTGCTAGCACAGATACGCAGTATTTT.

This clonotype was counted ten times or more. The rearrangement joins TRBV4-2 to TRBJ2-5, with D unclear. The CDR3 has 14 amino acids. Germline-derived CDR1 and CDR2 are LGHNA and YNFKEQ. V was trimmed by 3 bases and J by 0 bases, leaving 8 bases between them. The CDR3: CASSQFGDQETQYF. The CDR3 DNA sequence: TGTGCCAGCAGCCAGTTTGGGGACCAAGAGACCCAGTACTTC.

The V and J genes are TRBV5-1 and TRBJ2-5; 9 bases align to TRBD1. V was clipped by 1 base and J by 5 bases; unmatched bases: 6. Germline V gene lookup returns CDR1 SGHRS and CDR2 YFSETQ. This CDR3 comprises 15 residues. Here the CDR3 DNA reads TGCGCCAGCAGCTTGACAGGGGGCGTCAGGGAGACCCAGTACTTC. This gives the protein CASSLTGGVRETQYF. Complete variable domain (other parts from reference TRBV5-1 and TRBJ2-5): KAGVTQTPRYLIKTRGQQVTLSCSPISGHRSVSWYQQTPGQGLQFLFEYFSETQRNKGNFPGRFSGRQFSNSRSEMNVSTLELGDSALYLCASSLTGGVRETQYFGPGTRLLVL.

The chain employs TRBV5-3 and TRBJ2-7; D is unclear. TRBV5-3 is an ORF, and what it does is uncertain. The V and J ends lost 8 bases and 6 bases respectively, with 18 bases between them. CDR3 length equals 13 residues. CDR3 coding DNA: TGTGCCAGCCTACGCGGAGTCCGATCCGAGCAGTACGTC. Its translation: CASLRGVRSEQYV.

Only a few counts were recorded for this clonotype. V is TRBV6-5 and J is TRBJ2-7; 8 nucleotides align to TRBD1. Trimming removed 8 bases from V and 6 bases from J; junction bases left unmatched: 6. The CDR3 consists of 12 residues. In germline, CDR1 is MNHEY, CDR2 SVGAGI. The DNA for the CDR3 is TGTGCCAGCCGGACAGGGAAGCGCGAGCAGTACTTC. Its translation: CASRTGKREQYF.

This sequence joins TRBV20-1 and TRBJ2-7; D remains ambiguous. Germline V gene lookup returns CDR1 DFQATT and CDR2 SNEGSKA (reference sequence). The CDR3 is 14 amino acids. Trimming removed 0 bases at V and 4 bases at J, with 13 bases between. DNA for the CDR3: TGCAGTGCTAGAGAACATACGCCACCATACGAGCAGTACTTC. Translated: CSAREHTPPYEQYF.

This chain links TRBV30 with TRBJ1-5; TRBD1 might be the D (5 bases). Per germline, CDR1 GTSNPN and CDR2 SVGIG (reference sequence). V lost 0 bases and J lost 1, with 13 bases in between. The CDR3 extends over 16 amino acids. CDR3 DNA: TGTGCCTGGAGTGTATCGGGACTTAACAGCAATCAGCCCCAGCATTTT. It translates to CAWSVSGLNSNQPQHF. Drawing the rest from reference TRBV30 and TRBJ1-5, the complete variable domain is SQTIHQWPATLVQPVGSPLSLECTVEGTSNPNLYWYRQAAGRGLQLLFYSVGIGQISSEVPQNLSASRPQDRQFILSSKKLLLSDSGFYLCAWSVSGLNSNQPQHFGDGTRLSIL.

The rearrangement uses TRBV5-1 and TRBJ2-1, with a possible D match to TRBD1 (5 bases). V lost 3 bases and J 3 bases, leaving 16 bases between the germline ends. This CDR3 is 16 amino acids long. Germline CDR1 reads SGHRS; CDR2 reads YFSETQ. CDR3 region: CASSSDQGNFYNEQFF. As DNA, the CDR3 is TGCGCCAGCAGCTCGGATCAGGGAAATTTCTACAATGAGCAGTTCTTC.

The chain has TRBV7-9 and TRBJ2-3, with D possibly TRBD2 on 5 matching bases. There are 15 residues in the CDR3. Looked up from germline, CDR1 is SEHNR and CDR2 is FQNEAQ (reference sequence). Between the trimmed V and J ends, which lost 1 base and 3 bases, there was a span of 11 bases. CDR3 sequence: CASSLDFGGTDTQYF. CDR3 coding DNA: TGTGCCAGCAGCTTAGATTTCGGAGGAACAGATACGCAGTATTTT.

This clonotype came up a few times. The chain is built from TRBV15 and TRBJ1-5; 8 bases match TRBD1. Unmatched junction bases numbered 6, after V lost 5 bases and J lost 6 bases. CDR1 LNHNV and CDR2 YYDKDF come from the germline V gene (reference sequence). CDR3 size: 14 residues. DNA for the CDR3: TGTGCCACCAGCCTCGCAGGGGGCGGTCAGCCCCAGCATTTT. It yields the protein CATSLAGGGQPQHF.

This chain uses TRBV20-1 with TRBJ2-1; TRBD2 aligns across 10 bases. Trimming took 5 bases from V and 6 from J; bases not matched to a gene: 7. The germline gives CDR1 DFQATT, CDR2 SNEGSKA (reference sequence). The CDR3 is 14 amino acids. CDR3 nucleotide sequence: TGCAGTGCTCCAGCGGGAGGGCTTGGCAATGAGCAGTTCTTC. Residues: CSAPAGGLGNEQFF.

This clonotype was found many times. The chain couples TRBV7-2 to TRBJ2-7; tentatively, D is TRBD1 (6 bases). This CDR3 has 15 residues. Germline V lookup: CDR1 SGHTA, CDR2 FQGNSA. Trimming took off 5 bases at V and 4 bases at J, with 18 bases between the two ends. The CDR3 is CASSRGQTDYYEQYF. CDR3 coding DNA: TGTGCCAGCAGCCGTGGACAGACCGACTATTACGAGCAGTACTTC.

The V call is TRBV5-4, the J call TRBJ1-2; possibly TRBD1 for D (5 bases). V lost 3 bases, J lost 0 bases, and 15 bases lay in between. The length of the CDR3 is 16 residues. The germline V gene has CDR1 SGHNT and CDR2 YYREEE (reference sequence). This CDR3 reads CASSSGTKGSNYGYTF. CDR3 nucleotides: TGTGCCAGCAGCTCAGGGACTAAAGGCTCTAACTATGGCTACACCTTC.

This clonotype appeared many times. V gene TRBV27 combines with J gene TRBJ2-5; 7 bases are a match to TRBD1. J was trimmed by 7 bases and V by 0 bases; bases with no gene match: 2. This CDR3 comprises 13 residues. Germline V lookup: CDR1 MNHEY, CDR2 SMNVEV (reference sequence). Written as DNA, the CDR3 is TGTGCCAGCAGTTTATCAGGGGACAGGACCCAGTACTTC. Translated, it gives CASSLSGDRTQYF.

There are many counts of this clonotype. V gene TRBV5-5 combines with J gene TRBJ2-1; D unresolved. The CDR3 spans 15 residues. V lost 3 bases, J lost 2 bases, and 12 bases lay in between. The germline V gene encodes CDR1 SGHKS and CDR2 YYEKEE (reference sequence). The CDR3 nucleotides read TGTGCCAGCAGCTCCTCTCCCTATACCTACAATGAGCAGTTCTTC. Translating gives CASSSSPYTYNEQFF.

CDR3 in DNA: TGTGCCAGCAGCCAGGACAGAAGAGATGGCTACACCTTC. It is translated as CASSQDRRDGYTF. The chain links TRBV11-2 to TRBJ1-2; a possible D gene is TRBD1 (6 bases). CDR1 and CDR2 (germline): SGHAT, FQNNGV. There are 13 residues in the CDR3. Deletions cut 5 bases from V and 6 bases from J, with 13 bases between.

This clonotype showed up just a few times. The rearrangement uses TRBV3-1 and TRBJ2-1; D tentatively reads TRBD1 or TRBD2 (6 bases each). The CDR3 length is 19 residues. Between the trimmed V and J ends, which lost 2 bases and 1 base, there was a span of 21 bases. Per the germline V gene, CDR1 is LGHDT and CDR2 is YNNKEL (reference sequence). CDR3 sequence (DNA): TGTGCCAGCAGCCAAAAGCCCGAGGGCGCGGGACAATCCTACAATGAGCAGTTCTTC. Amino acids: CASSQKPEGAGQSYNEQFF.